This TCR beta chain was recorded in a study of T cell repertoires in cytomegalovirus infection. TCRdb fed the reads into MiXCR, producing one record per CDR3 protein. Among 150,000 or so distinct CDR3 sequences listed, roughly 20% were seen once. Study outcomes and limitations: Summed public TCR beta family frequency identified CMV carriers bearing the relevant HLA. CMV-specific TCR beta clonotypes restricted by HLA-C dominated the ex vivo response.

This CDR3 is built from 13 residues. Per the germline V gene, CDR1 is SGHVT and CDR2 is SQSDAQ. Trimming pared 5 bases from V and 5 bases from J, leaving 13 bases between. Comments on this clonotype: Its antigen remains unidentified.

This sequence originates from a human donor in good health (CMV status not recorded). Some clones in this sample may be carry-over from other donors' samples. J is TRBJ2-7 and V is TRBV7-4, with D perhaps assigned TRBD1 or TRBD2 (6 bases each). Source: CD8+ T cells from cultured PBMCs, taken from culture after CMV antigen stimulation. As DNA, the CDR3 is TGTGCCAGCAGCGGGCTGGGGGGCCACGAGCAGTACTTC. Protein product: CASSGLGGHEQYF.